This record concerns one T cell receptor (beta chain) sequence. The data belong to a study of control samples from healthy donors and cancer patients. Germline values: CDR1 SGHTA, CDR2 FQGTGA. Trimming pared 4 bases from V and 8 bases from J, leaving 17 bases between. There are 14 residues in the CDR3. Measured with immunoSEQ multiplex PCR; TCRdb has only the in-frame clones, and not every one. The sample has about 120,000 clones; roughly nine tenths are singletons. Sequencing input: blood. The sequence came from a man aged 18 to 29 in good health. The chain couples TRBV7-3 to TRBJ1-2, with D perhaps TRBD1 (5 bases). The DNA of the CDR3 is TGTGCCAGCAGCTCGTACTATCAGGGCCAGGGCTACACCTTC. It is translated as CASSSYYQGQGYTF.